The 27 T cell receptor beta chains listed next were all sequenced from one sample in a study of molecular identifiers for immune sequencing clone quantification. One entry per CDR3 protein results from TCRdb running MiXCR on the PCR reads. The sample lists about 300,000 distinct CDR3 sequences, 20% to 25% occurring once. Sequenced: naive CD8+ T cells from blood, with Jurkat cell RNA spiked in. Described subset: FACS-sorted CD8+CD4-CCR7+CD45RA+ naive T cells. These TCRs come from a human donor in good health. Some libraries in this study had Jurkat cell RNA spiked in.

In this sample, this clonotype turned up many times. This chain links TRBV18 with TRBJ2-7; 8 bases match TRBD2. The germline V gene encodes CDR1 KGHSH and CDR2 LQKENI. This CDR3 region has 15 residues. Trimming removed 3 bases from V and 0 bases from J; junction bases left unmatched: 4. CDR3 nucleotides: TGTGCCAGCTCACCTGTAGCGGGGTCCTCCTACGAGCAGTACTTC. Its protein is CASSPVAGSSYEQYF. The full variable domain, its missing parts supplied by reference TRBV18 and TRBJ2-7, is NAGVMQNPRHLVRRRGQEARLRCSPMKGHSHVYWYRQLPEEGLKFMVYLQKENIIDESGMPKERFSAEFPKEGPSILRIQQVVRGDSAAYFCASSPVAGSSYEQYFGPGTRLTVT.

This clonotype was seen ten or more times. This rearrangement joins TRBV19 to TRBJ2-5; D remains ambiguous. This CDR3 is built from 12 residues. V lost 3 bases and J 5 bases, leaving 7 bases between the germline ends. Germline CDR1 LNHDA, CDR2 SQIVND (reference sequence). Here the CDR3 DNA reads TGTGCCAGTAGTATCGACGAGGAGACCCAGTACTTC. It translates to CASSIDEETQYF.

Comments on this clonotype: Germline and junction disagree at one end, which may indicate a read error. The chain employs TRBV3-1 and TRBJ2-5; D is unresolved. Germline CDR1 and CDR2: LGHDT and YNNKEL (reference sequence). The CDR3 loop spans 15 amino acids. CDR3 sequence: CACSQGVLPQETQYF. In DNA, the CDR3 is TGTGCCTGCAGCCAAGGAGTTCTCCCGCAAGAGACCCAGTACTTC.

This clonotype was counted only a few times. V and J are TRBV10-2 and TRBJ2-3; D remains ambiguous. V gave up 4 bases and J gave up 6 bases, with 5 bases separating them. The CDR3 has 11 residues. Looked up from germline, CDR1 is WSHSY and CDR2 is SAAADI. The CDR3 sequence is CASSVGDTQYF. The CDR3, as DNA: TGCGCCAGCAGTGTTGGGGATACGCAGTATTTT.

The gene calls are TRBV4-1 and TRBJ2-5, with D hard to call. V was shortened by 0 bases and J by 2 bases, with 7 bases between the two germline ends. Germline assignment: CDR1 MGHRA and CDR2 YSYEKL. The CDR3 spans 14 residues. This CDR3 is CASSQDHQQETQYF. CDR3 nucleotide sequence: TGCGCCAGCAGCCAAGATCACCAACAAGAGACCCAGTACTTC.

The CDR3 sequence is CASSQTWWPQDTQYF. The CDR3 nucleotides read TGTGCCAGCAGCCAGACCTGGTGGCCCCAGGATACGCAGTATTTT. The rearrangement links TRBV3-1 to TRBJ2-3; D remains ambiguous. CDR1 is LGHDT, CDR2 YNNKEL, per germline (reference sequence). The CDR3 consists of 15 residues. Trimming took 3 bases from V and 6 from J, leaving 16 bases between them.

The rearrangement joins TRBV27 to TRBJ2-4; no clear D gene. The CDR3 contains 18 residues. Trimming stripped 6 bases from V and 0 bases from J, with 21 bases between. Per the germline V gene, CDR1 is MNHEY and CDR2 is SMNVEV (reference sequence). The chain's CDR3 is CASRLRSRGVLAKNIQYF. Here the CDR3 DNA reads TGTGCCAGCAGGCTTAGGTCCCGTGGGGTACTAGCCAAAAACATTCAGTACTTC.

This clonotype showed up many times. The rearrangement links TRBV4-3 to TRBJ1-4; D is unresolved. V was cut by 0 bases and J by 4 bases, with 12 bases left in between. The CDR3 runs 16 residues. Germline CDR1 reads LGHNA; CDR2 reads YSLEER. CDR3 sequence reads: CASSQEVQSINEKLFF. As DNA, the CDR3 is TGCGCCAGCAGCCAAGAAGTTCAGTCAATTAATGAAAAACTGTTTTTT.

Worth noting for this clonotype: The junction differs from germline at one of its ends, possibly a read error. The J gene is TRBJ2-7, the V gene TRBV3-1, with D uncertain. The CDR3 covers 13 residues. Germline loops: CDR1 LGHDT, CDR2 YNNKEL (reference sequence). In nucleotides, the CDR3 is TGTGCCAGCGGCCAATTTTTGGGGTACGAGCAGTACTTC. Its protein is CASGQFLGYEQYF.

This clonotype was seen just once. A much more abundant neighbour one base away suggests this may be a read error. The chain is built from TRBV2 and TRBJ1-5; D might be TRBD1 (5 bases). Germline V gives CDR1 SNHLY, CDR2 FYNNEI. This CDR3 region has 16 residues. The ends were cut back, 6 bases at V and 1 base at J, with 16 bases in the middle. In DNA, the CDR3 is TGTGCCAGCAGCGCCGGAGAAGCAGGGAGCAATCAGCCCCAGCATTTT. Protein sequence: CASSAGEAGSNQPQHF.

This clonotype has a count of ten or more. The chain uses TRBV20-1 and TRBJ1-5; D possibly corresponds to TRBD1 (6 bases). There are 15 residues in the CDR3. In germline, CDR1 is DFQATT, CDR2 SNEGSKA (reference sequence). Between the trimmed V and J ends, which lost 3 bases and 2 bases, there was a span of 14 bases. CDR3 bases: TGCAGTGCTAGCGGCGGACAGCAAGGCAATCAGCCCCAGCATTTT. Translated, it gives CSASGGQQGNQPQHF.

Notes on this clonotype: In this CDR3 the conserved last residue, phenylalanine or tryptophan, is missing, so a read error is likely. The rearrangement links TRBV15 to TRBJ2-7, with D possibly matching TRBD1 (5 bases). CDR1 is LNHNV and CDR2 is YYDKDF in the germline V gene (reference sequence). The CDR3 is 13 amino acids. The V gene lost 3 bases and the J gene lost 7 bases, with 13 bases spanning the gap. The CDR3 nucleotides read TGTGCCACCAGCAGCCTGGGTCCAGGGGAGCAGTACATC. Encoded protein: CATSSLGPGEQYI.

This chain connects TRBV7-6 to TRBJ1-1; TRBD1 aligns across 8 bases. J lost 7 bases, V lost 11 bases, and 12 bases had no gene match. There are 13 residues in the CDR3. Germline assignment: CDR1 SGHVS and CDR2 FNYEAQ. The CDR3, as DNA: TGTGCCGAGCGGGCAGGGGGCTTGGATGAAGCTTTCTTT. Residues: CAERAGGLDEAFF.

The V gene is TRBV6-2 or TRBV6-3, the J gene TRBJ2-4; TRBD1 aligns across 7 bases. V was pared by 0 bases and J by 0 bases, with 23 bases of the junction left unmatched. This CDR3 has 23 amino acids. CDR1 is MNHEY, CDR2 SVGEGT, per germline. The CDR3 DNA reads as TGTGCCAGCAGTTACTCGACTCCCGGGACAGAGACATATAGTACCTTAGCCAAAAACATTCAGTACTTC. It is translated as CASSYSTPGTETYSTLAKNIQYF.

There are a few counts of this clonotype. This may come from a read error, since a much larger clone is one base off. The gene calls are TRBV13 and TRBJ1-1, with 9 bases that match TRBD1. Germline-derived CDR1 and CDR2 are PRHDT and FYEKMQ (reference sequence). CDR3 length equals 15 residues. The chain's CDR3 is CTSSSEQGARTEAFF. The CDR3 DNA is TGTACCAGCAGCTCCGAACAGGGGGCGCGAACTGAAGCTTTCTTT.

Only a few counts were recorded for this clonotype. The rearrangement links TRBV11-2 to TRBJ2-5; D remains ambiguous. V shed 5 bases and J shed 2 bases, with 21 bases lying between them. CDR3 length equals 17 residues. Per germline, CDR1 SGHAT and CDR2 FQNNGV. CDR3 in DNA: TGTGCCAGCAGCGCTAAGCCTGATATAACAAAACAAGAGACCCAGTACTTC. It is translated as CASSAKPDITKQETQYF.

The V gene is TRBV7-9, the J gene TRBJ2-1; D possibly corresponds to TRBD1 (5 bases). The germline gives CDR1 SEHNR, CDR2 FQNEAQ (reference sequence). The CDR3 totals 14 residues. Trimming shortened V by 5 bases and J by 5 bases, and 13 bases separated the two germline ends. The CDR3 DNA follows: TGTGCCAGCAGCCCAGGTGGGGCGGACAATGAGCAGTTCTTC. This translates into CASSPGGADNEQFF.

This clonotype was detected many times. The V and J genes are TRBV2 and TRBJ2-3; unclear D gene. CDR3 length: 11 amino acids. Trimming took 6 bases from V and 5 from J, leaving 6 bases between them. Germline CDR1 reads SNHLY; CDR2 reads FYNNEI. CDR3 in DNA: TGTGCCAGCAGGGCTGGAGATACGCAGTATTTT. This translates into CASRAGDTQYF.

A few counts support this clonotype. CDR3 in amino acids: CASSYWGNEQYF. CDR3 coding DNA: TGTGCCAGCAGTTATTGGGGGAACGAGCAGTACTTC. The V and J genes are TRBV6-5 and TRBJ2-7; D is perhaps TRBD1 or TRBD2 (5 bases each). The length of the CDR3 is 12 residues. Germline V CDR1 and CDR2: MNHEY, SVGAGI. The V and J ends lost 3 bases and 5 bases respectively, with 8 bases between them.

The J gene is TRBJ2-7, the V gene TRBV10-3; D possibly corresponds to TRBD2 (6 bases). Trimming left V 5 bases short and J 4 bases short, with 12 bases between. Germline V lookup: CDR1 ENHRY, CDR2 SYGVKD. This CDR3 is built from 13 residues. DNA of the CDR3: TGTGCCATCAGTACCAGCGGAGGGTACGAGCAGTACTTC. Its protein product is CAISTSGGYEQYF.

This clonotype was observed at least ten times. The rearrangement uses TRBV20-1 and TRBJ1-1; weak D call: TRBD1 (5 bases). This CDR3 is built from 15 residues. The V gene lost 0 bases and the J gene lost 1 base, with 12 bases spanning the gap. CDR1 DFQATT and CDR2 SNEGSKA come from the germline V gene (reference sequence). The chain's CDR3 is CSARDGGVTNTEAFF. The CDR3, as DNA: TGCAGTGCTAGAGATGGAGGGGTCACGAACACTGAAGCTTTCTTT.

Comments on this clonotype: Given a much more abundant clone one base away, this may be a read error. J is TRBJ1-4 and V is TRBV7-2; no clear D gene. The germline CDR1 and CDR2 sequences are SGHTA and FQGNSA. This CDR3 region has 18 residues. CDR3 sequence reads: CASSLAYDRDATNGKLFF. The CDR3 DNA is TGTGCCAGCAGCTTAGCGTATGATCGTGATGCAACTAATGGAAAACTGTTTTTT.

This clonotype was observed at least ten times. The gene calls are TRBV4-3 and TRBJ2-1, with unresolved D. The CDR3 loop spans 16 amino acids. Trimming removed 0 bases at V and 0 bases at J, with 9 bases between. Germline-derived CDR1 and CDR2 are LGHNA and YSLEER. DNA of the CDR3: TGCGCCAGCAGCCAAGATCGGGTTAGCTCCTACAATGAGCAGTTCTTC. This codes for CASSQDRVSSYNEQFF.

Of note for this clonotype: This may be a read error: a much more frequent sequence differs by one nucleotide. The DNA of the CDR3 is TGTGCCAGCAGCGCAGGCCCCTGGGCCTACGGGCAGTACTTC. This gives the protein CASSAGPWAYGQYF. The chain carries TRBV7-9 and TRBJ2-7; D uncertain. CDR1 and CDR2 from the germline V gene are SEHNR and FQNEAQ (reference sequence). The CDR3 covers 14 residues.

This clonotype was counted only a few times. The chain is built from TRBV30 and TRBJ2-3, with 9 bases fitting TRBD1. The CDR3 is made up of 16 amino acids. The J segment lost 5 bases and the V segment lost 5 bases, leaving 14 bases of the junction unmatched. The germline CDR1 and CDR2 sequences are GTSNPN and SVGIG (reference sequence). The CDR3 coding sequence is TGTGCCTGGGAGGGTGGCGGACAGGGGTGGATAGATACGCAGTATTTT. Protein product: CAWEGGGQGWIDTQYF.

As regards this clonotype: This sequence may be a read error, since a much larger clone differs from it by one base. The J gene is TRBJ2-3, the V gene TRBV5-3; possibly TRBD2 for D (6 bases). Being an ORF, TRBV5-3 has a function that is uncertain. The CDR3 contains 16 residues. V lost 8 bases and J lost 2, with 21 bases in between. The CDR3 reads CASNLYGGGTTDTQYF. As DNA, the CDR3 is TGTGCCAGCAACTTGTATGGGGGAGGAACCACAGATACGCAGTATTTT.

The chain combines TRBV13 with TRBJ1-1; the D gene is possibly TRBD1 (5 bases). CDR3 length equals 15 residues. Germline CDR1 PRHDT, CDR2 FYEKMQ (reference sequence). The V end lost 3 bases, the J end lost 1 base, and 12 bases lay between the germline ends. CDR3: CASSFLPGPNTEAFF. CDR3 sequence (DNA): TGTGCCAGCAGCTTTTTACCGGGGCCGAACACTGAAGCTTTCTTT.